The 17 T cell receptor beta chains listed next were all sequenced from one sample in a study of cytomegalovirus exposure and HLA in healthy donors. The PCR made use of 60 Vbeta and 13 Jbeta primers. Repertoires were generated with immunoSEQ multiplex PCR, while TCRdb's copy carries only in-frame clones and drops some. The sample has about 150,000 clones; about 80% are singletons. Source material: PBMCs. These receptors were taken from a man between 18 and 35 years old in good health and CMV-seronegative.

V usage is TRBV7-3 and J usage is TRBJ2-1, with 7 bases identical to TRBD2. The CDR3 runs to 16 residues. Germline V gene data show CDR1 as SGHTA and CDR2 as FQGTGA. After removal of 5 bases from V and 3 bases from J, the junction contained 10 bases not matched to a gene. CDR3 sequence reads: CASSQGGWRSYNEQFF. CDR3 coding DNA: TGTGCCAGCAGCCAGGGAGGGTGGCGGAGCTACAATGAGCAGTTCTTC.

The chain links TRBV2 to TRBJ2-1; a possible D gene is TRBD1 (6 bases). The CDR3 contains 15 residues. CDR1 is SNHLY and CDR2 is FYNNEI in the germline V gene. V lost 10 bases to trimming and J lost 2 bases, with 18 bases between them. The CDR3 spells CATSEITGPYNEQFF. The CDR3 region has the DNA TGTGCCACCAGCGAGATTACAGGGCCCTACAATGAGCAGTTCTTC.

This clone was seen only a few times. The chain combines TRBV6-5 with TRBJ2-2, with D possibly being TRBD2 (6 bases). From germline, CDR1 is MNHEY and CDR2 SVGAGI. The CDR3 has 12 residues. Trimming stripped 8 bases from V and 5 bases from J, with 9 bases between. CDR3 region: CASRRETGELFF. CDR3 in DNA: TGTGCCAGCCGGAGGGAGACCGGGGAGCTGTTTTTT.

The chain has TRBV6-5 and TRBJ2-5, with TRBD1 matching 8 bases. Germline-derived CDR1 and CDR2 are MNHEY and SVGAGI. The ends lost 6 bases at V and 6 bases at J; junction bases unmatched: 9. The CDR3 length is 14 residues. The CDR3 nucleotides read TGTGCCAGCAGCACACGACAGGGGAGGCAGACCCAGTACTTC. The encoded protein is CASSTRQGRQTQYF.

CDR3 DNA sequence: TGTGCCAGCAGTGACAGGGGGGCCTATGGCTACACCTTC. Amino acids: CASSDRGAYGYTF. The rearrangement links TRBV28 to TRBJ1-2, with 9 bases identical to TRBD1. This CDR3 spans 13 amino acids. Looked up from germline, CDR1 is MDHEN and CDR2 is SYDVKM. J lost 4 bases, V lost 5 bases, and 2 bases had no gene match.

This sequence joins TRBV2 and TRBJ1-6, with TRBD1 identical over 9 bases. V dropped 4 bases and J dropped 9; count of bases not matched to a gene: 7. CDR1 and CDR2 from the germline V gene are SNHLY and FYNNEI. The CDR3 consists of 15 residues. DNA of the CDR3: TGTGCCAGCAGTGGGCCGGGACAGGGAGCTTCACCCCTCCACTTT. It encodes CASSGPGQGASPLHF. The variable domain in full, completed from reference TRBV2 and TRBJ1-6, reads EPEVTQTPSHQVTQMGQEVILRCVPISNHLYFYWYRQILGQKVEFLVSFYNNEISEKSEIFDDQFSVERPDGSNFTLKIRSTKLEDSAMYFCASSGPGQGASPLHFGNGTRLTVT.

The chain joins TRBV27 to TRBJ2-1; D possibly corresponds to TRBD2 (6 bases). With 4 bases removed from V and 14 bases from J, the gap between germline ends came to 12 bases. CDR1 is MNHEY, CDR2 SMNVEV, per germline (reference sequence). The CDR3 contains 11 residues. This CDR3 is CASSWGGVKFF. The DNA for the CDR3 is TGTGCCAGCAGTTGGGGAGGAGTGAAGTTCTTC.

The chain joins TRBV4-1 to TRBJ2-2, with D unclear. The CDR3 spans 15 residues. Germline CDR1 reads MGHRA; CDR2 reads YSYEKL. V lost 1 base and J lost 1, with 7 bases in between. The CDR3 DNA reads TGCGCCAGCAGCCAAGGGGCCCTGAACACCGGGGAGCTGTTTTTT. This translates into CASSQGALNTGELFF.

The chain employs TRBV7-3 and TRBJ1-6, with TRBD1 matching 9 bases. The V gene end was trimmed by 5 bases and the J gene end by 9 bases; junction bases not matched to a gene: 8. CDR3 length: 15 residues. The germline V gene encodes CDR1 SGHTA and CDR2 FQGTGA. CDR3 nucleotides: TGTGCCAGCAGCGCCTACAGGGGGCTGAGTTCACCCCTCCACTTT. This gives the protein CASSAYRGLSSPLHF.

This clone was seen just once. This chain joins TRBV27 and TRBJ2-7, with D possibly TRBD1 on 6 matching bases. Germline CDR1 MNHEY, CDR2 SMNVEV (reference sequence). The CDR3 sequence is 15 residues long. V was shortened by 2 bases and J by 4 bases, with 15 bases between the two germline ends. CDR3: CASSLTGHILYEQYF. Here the CDR3 DNA reads TGTGCCAGCAGTTTAACGGGACACATCCTTTACGAGCAGTACTTC.

This clone has only a few counts. This rearrangement joins TRBV4-1 to TRBJ1-4, with 7 bases identical to TRBD1. CDR1 and CDR2 (germline): MGHRA, YSYEKL. The CDR3 has 14 residues. The ends lost 3 bases at V and 4 bases at J; junction bases unmatched: 2. The CDR3 nucleotides are TGCGCCAGCAGCCAGGACAGGTTTAATGAAAAACTGTTTTTT. It yields the protein CASSQDRFNEKLFF.

CDR3 protein: CSVIIQGTYGYTF. CDR3 coding DNA: TGCAGCGTTATAATACAGGGGACTTATGGCTACACCTTC. The chain uses TRBV29-1 and TRBJ1-2, with TRBD1 identical over 7 bases. The CDR3 totals 13 residues. V was clipped by 5 bases and J by 5 bases; unmatched bases: 8. Germline V lookup: CDR1 SQVTM, CDR2 ANQGSEA.

The table lists this clone with a few counts. At one of its ends the junction is not consistent with the germline gene, which may arise from a read error. The chain is built from TRBV7-9 and TRBJ2-7; the match to TRBD1 covers 7 bases. Germline values: CDR1 SEHNR, CDR2 FQNEAQ (reference sequence). The CDR3 has 14 residues. CDR3 nucleotide sequence: TGTTCCAGCAGCGGAAGGGACAGAAAGAACGAGCAGTACTTC. Amino acids: CSSSGRDRKNEQYF. Variable domain in full (rest from reference TRBV7-9 and TRBJ2-7): DTGVSQNPRHKITKRGQNVTFRCDPISEHNRLYWYRQTLGQGPEFLTYFQNEAQLEKSRLLSDRFSAERPKGSFSTLEIQRTEQGDSAMYLCSSSGRDRKNEQYFGPGTRLTVT.

This chain links TRBV10-3 with TRBJ1-4, with 9 positions matching TRBD1. This CDR3 contains 17 residues. The junction had 14 bases not matched to a gene; V was cut back by 2 bases and J by 10 bases. Germline loops: CDR1 ENHRY, CDR2 SYGVKD. The DNA of the CDR3 is TGTGCCATCAGTGAGGACTTACCGGGACAGGGCACAGGAAAACTGTTTTTT. The encoded protein is CAISEDLPGQGTGKLFF.

This clone was counted a few times. Distinct nucleotide sequences in the sample also encode this CDR3. This rearrangement joins TRBV6-4 to TRBJ2-3; TRBD2 agrees at 9 bases. CDR3 length: 16 residues. The V segment lost 0 bases and the J segment 3 bases; nucleotides outside the gene matches: 4. Germline assignment: CDR1 MRHNA and CDR2 SNTAGT. The CDR3 sequence is CASSDSAGGSTDTQYF. The DNA of the CDR3 is TGTGCCAGCAGTGACTCAGCGGGAGGTAGTACAGATACGCAGTATTTT.

V is TRBV6-4 and J is TRBJ1-6; no definite D call. Germline lookup yields CDR1 MRHNA and CDR2 SNTAGT. The length of the CDR3 is 15 residues. Trimming removed 0 bases from V and 9 bases from J, with 12 bases in between. CDR3 residues: CASSDSNKRGSPLHF. The CDR3 DNA reads TGTGCCAGCAGTGACTCGAACAAACGGGGTTCACCCCTCCACTTT.

The chain joins TRBV28 to TRBJ2-2; perhaps TRBD1 as D (6 bases). In germline, CDR1 is MDHEN, CDR2 SYDVKM. The CDR3 covers 12 residues. Trimming shortened V by 7 bases and J by 8 bases, and 11 bases separated the two germline ends. DNA of the CDR3: TGTGCCAGCACTCCCGGGACAGGGGAGCTGTTTTTT. Protein: CASTPGTGELFF.